This is a list of T cell receptor beta chains from one sample in a study of T cell responses to AZD1222 COVID-19 vaccine. Assay: immunoSEQ multiplex PCR; the TCRdb copy retains only in-frame clones and omits some. Among tens of thousands of clones listed, about 84% were seen once. Sequenced material: peripheral blood, taken 28 days after the second AZD1222 dose. The receptors come from an adult who received the AZD1222 COVID-19 vaccine. Both conserved end residues are part of each CDR3. A D gene is named only where the DNA matches it firmly. The listing skips clone size in some rows; elsewhere it reads once, few, many or a size class.

CASSPRTRAQDTQYF | TGTGCCAGCAGCCCAAGGACTAGGGCTCAGGATACGCAGTATTTT | TRBD2 | - | TRBJ2-3 | TRBV11-2
CASSQQGKGYNSPLHF | TGTGCCAGCAGCCAACAGGGAAAGGGATATAATTCACCCCTCCACTTT | - | - | TRBJ1-6 | TRBV11-2
CASSILQDRKNIQYF | TGTGCCAGTAGTATATTACAGGACCGCAAAAACATTCAGTACTTC | - | - | TRBJ2-4 | TRBV19
CASSPGQGSTGELFF | TGTGCCAGCAGTCCGGGACAGGGGAGCACCGGGGAGCTGTTTTTT | TRBD1 | - | TRBJ2-2 | TRBV6-4
CASSLAGGPNEQFF | TGTGCCAGCAGTCTAGCGGGAGGGCCCAATGAGCAGTTCTTC | TRBD2 | - | TRBJ2-1 | TRBV7-2
CASRITGAGNTIYF | TGTGCCAGCAGAATAACAGGGGCTGGAAACACCATATATTTT | TRBD1 | - | TRBJ1-3 | TRBV6-5
CASSFGGLSSYEQYF | TGCGCCAGCAGCTTCGGAGGCCTAAGCTCCTACGAGCAGTACTTC | - | - | TRBJ2-7 | TRBV5-1
CASSFGQAALHF | TGTGCCAGCAGCTTCGGACAGGCCGCCCTCCACTTT | TRBD1 | - | TRBJ1-6 | TRBV11-2
CASSFAGTLGKLFF | TGTGCCAGCAGCTTTGCAGGGACATTAGGAAAACTGTTTTTT | - | - | TRBJ1-4 | TRBV5-4
CASSWGQGNSGNTIYF | TGTGCCAGCAGTTGGGGACAGGGAAACTCTGGAAACACCATATATTTT | TRBD1 | - | TRBJ1-3 | TRBV11-3
CASSLAGGDNEQFF | TGTGCCAGCAGCTTAGCGGGGGGGGACAATGAGCAGTTCTTC | TRBD2 | - | TRBJ2-1 | TRBV13
CASSPVGRQYGYTF | TGTGCCAGCAGCCCGGTAGGGAGGCAATATGGCTACACCTTC | - | once | TRBJ1-2 | TRBV7-9
CASSFLLETQYF | TGTGCCAGCAGCTTCCTTCTGGAGACCCAGTACTTC | - | - | TRBJ2-5 | TRBV7-8
CASSLAASGGKYEQFF | TGTGCCAGCAGCTTAGCGGCTAGCGGGGGGAAGTATGAGCAGTTCTTC | TRBD2 | - | TRBJ2-1 | TRBV7-9
CASSPGLAGRQTGELFF | TGCGCCAGCAGCCCGGGACTAGCGGGGAGGCAAACCGGGGAGCTGTTTTTT | TRBD2 | - | TRBJ2-2 | TRBV5-1
CASSQRGAGGTEAFF | TGTGCCAGCAGCCAGAGGGGGGCCGGGGGCACTGAAGCTTTCTTT | - | - | TRBJ1-1 | TRBV13
CASSLDSNTGELFF | TGCGCCAGCAGCTTGGATAGTAACACCGGGGAGCTGTTTTTT | - | - | TRBJ2-2 | TRBV5-1
CASARTGGSYEQYF | TGTGCCAGTGCCAGGACAGGGGGCTCCTACGAGCAGTACTTC | TRBD1 | once | TRBJ2-7 | TRBV6-5
CSASGQRNYGYTF | TGCAGTGCTAGTGGACAGCGTAACTATGGCTACACCTTC | - | - | TRBJ1-2 | TRBV20-1
CASSLVSGTVYNEQFF | TGTGCCAGCAGCTTAGTTTCCGGGACCGTGTACAATGAGCAGTTCTTC | - | - | TRBJ2-1 | TRBV7-8
CASSPRGTGLADTQYF | TGTGCCAGCTCACCCCGAGGGACAGGGTTAGCAGATACGCAGTATTTT | TRBD1 | - | TRBJ2-3 | TRBV18
CASTTSGYEQYF | TGTGCCAGCACGACTAGCGGGTACGAGCAGTACTTC | TRBD2 | - | TRBJ2-7 | TRBV11-1
CASSQTRTSGTYNEQFF | TGTGCCAGCAGCCAAACTCGGACTAGCGGAACCTACAATGAGCAGTTCTTC | TRBD2 | - | TRBJ2-1 | TRBV13
CASSIGTPSSGNTIYF | TGCGCCAGCAGCATCGGGACACCCTCCTCTGGAAACACCATATATTTT | - | - | TRBJ1-3 | TRBV5-1
CATSRGFEGGPNYGYTF | TGTGCCACCAGCAGAGGGTTCGAAGGGGGCCCTAACTATGGCTACACCTTC | TRBD1 | medium-sized | TRBJ1-2 | TRBV15
CASSGQGATNEKLFF | TGCGCCAGCAGCGGACAGGGAGCAACTAATGAAAAACTGTTTTTT | TRBD1 | - | TRBJ1-4 | TRBV4-3
CASSFKPGLAGGVSYNEQFF | TGCGCCAGCAGTTTCAAACCGGGACTAGCGGGGGGGGTCTCCTACAATGAGCAGTTCTTC | TRBD2 | - | TRBJ2-1 | TRBV4-1
CASSLLSGTRSGELFF | TGTGCCAGCTCATTATTGTCCGGGACTAGGTCCGGGGAGCTGTTTTTT | TRBD2 | - | TRBJ2-2 | TRBV18
CASSREQYYEQYF | TGTGCCAGCAGTAGGGAGCAGTACTACGAGCAGTACTTC | - | - | TRBJ2-7 | TRBV6-5
CSVPGAGNTIYF | TGCAGCGTTCCCGGGGCCGGAAACACCATATATTTT | - | - | TRBJ1-3 | TRBV29-1
CASSLTFSDTQYF | TGTGCCAGCAGCTTAACGTTCTCAGATACGCAGTATTTT | - | - | TRBJ2-3 | TRBV7-3
CASKSAGTANTGELFF | TGTGCCAGCAAATCTGCCGGGACAGCGAACACCGGGGAGCTGTTTTTT | TRBD1 | - | TRBJ2-2 | TRBV5-4
CASSYPALSGEAFF | TGTGCCAGTAGCTACCCGGCCCTATCCGGTGAAGCTTTCTTT | - | - | TRBJ1-1 | TRBV19
CASSPDRTKNIQYF | TGTGCCAGCAGCCCGGACAGGACCAAAAACATTCAGTACTTC | TRBD1 | - | TRBJ2-4 | TRBV2
CASSLVAGRTEAFF | TGTGCCAGCAGCTTGGTTGCAGGGCGGACTGAAGCTTTCTTT | - | large | TRBJ1-1 | TRBV5-8
CASSYGTGGSKGYTF | TGTGCCAGCAGTTACGGGACAGGGGGATCGAAGGGCTACACCTTC | TRBD1 | - | TRBJ1-2 | TRBV6-5
CSVRLIGEAFF | TGCAGCGTGAGACTGATCGGGGAGGCTTTCTTT | - | - | TRBJ1-1 | TRBV29-1
CASSRDRGKTNEKLFF | TGTGCCAGCAGCCGTGACAGGGGAAAAACTAATGAAAAACTGTTTTTT | TRBD1 | - | TRBJ1-4 | TRBV27
CASSVTDSSYNEQFF | TGCGCCAGCAGCGTTACAGATAGCTCCTACAATGAGCAGTTCTTC | - | - | TRBJ2-1 | TRBV5-1
CASARRQGTYNEQFF | TGTGCCAGCGCTCGGAGACAGGGGACCTACAATGAGCAGTTCTTC | TRBD1 | few | TRBJ2-1 | TRBV7-6
CASSLTISGTENEAFF | TGTGCCAGCAGCTTAACCATTTCCGGGACAGAGAATGAAGCTTTCTTT | TRBD1 | - | TRBJ1-1 | TRBV7-6
CASSLGNSNQPQHF | TGTGCCAGCAGCTTAGGCAATAGCAATCAGCCCCAGCATTTT | - | - | TRBJ1-5 | TRBV5-4
CASTWIGGGEQFF | TGTGCCAGCACTTGGATCGGGGGAGGTGAGCAGTTCTTC | - | - | TRBJ2-1 | TRBV12-3/TRBV12-4
CASRSVETQYF | TGTGCCAGCAGGTCGGTAGAGACCCAGTACTTC | - | - | TRBJ2-5 | TRBV2
CASSTGGRGTSGEQFF | TGTGCCAGTAGTACTGGGGGGCGGGGCACTTCGGGTGAGCAGTTCTTC | - | - | TRBJ2-1 | TRBV19
CASSPDRAVYYGYTF | TGTGCCAGCTCGCCGGACAGGGCGGTGTACTATGGCTACACCTTC | TRBD1 | - | TRBJ1-2 | TRBV18
CASSAVVEQFF | TGTGCCAGCAGTGCCGTGGTTGAGCAGTTCTTC | - | - | TRBJ2-1 | TRBV25-1
CASSPPLAALEQYF | TGTGCCAGCTCACCACCGCTAGCAGCCCTCGAGCAGTACTTC | - | - | TRBJ2-7 | TRBV18
CASSEEPQSSYNSPLHF | TGTGCCAGCAGTGAAGAGCCCCAGAGCTCCTATAATTCACCCCTCCACTTT | - | - | TRBJ1-6 | TRBV2
CASRPGTGRVTPLHF | TGTGCCAGCAGACCGGGGACAGGGAGGGTTACACCCCTCCACTTT | TRBD1 | once | TRBJ1-6 | TRBV5-8
CASKYSSYNEQFF | TGTGCCAGCAAATACAGCTCCTACAATGAGCAGTTCTTC | - | - | TRBJ2-1 | TRBV16
CASRVNRDVLDF | TGTGCCAGCAGAGTAAACAGGGATGTCTTGGATTTT | - | - | TRBJ1-5 | TRBV28
CASSTYSTNQPQHF | TGTGCCAGCAGCACCTACAGTACCAATCAGCCCCAGCATTTT | - | - | TRBJ1-5 | TRBV6-5
CATSRGPGDYGYTF | TGTGCCACCAGCAGAGGGCCGGGCGACTATGGCTACACCTTC | - | - | TRBJ1-2 | TRBV15